This T cell receptor (beta chain) emerged from a study of cytomegalovirus exposure and HLA in healthy donors. General study points: TCR clusters originating in the first cohort tended to co-occur in the 120 validation repertoires, according to a later analysis.

This table comes from immunoSEQ multiplex PCR, and its TCRdb copy is limited to in-frame clones, with some not included. The sample contains fewer than 200,000 clones, approximately 96% of which appear only once. This CDR3 has 12 amino acids. CDR1 is SGHTA and CDR2 is FQGNSA in the germline V gene. Between the trimmed V and J ends, which lost 4 bases and 10 bases, there was a span of 12 bases. Concerning this clone itself: Its antigen is undetermined.

The sequence was obtained from a woman younger than 35 in good health and CMV-seronegative. The V call is TRBV7-2, the J call TRBJ2-3; D gene unclear. Material: PBMCs. The CDR3 DNA follows: TGTGCCAGCAGCTCATTCTTACCGGCGCAGTATTTT. This sequence encodes CASSSFLPAQYF.